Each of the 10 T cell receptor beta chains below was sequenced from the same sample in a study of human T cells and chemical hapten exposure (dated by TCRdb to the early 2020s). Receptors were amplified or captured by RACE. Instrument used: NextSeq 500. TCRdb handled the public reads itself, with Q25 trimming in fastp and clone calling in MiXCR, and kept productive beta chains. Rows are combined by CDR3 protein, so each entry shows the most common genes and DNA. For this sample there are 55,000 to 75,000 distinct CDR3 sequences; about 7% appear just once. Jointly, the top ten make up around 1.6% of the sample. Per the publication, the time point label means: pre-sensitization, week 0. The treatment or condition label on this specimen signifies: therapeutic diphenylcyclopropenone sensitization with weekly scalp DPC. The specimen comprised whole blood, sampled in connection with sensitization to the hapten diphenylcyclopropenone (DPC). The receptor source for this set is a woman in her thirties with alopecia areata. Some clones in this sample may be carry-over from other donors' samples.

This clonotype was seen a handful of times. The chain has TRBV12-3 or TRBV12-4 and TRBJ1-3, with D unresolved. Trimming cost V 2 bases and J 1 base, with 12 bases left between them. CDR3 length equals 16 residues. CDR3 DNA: TGTGCCAGCAGTTTAAGCGGGTATGGGTCTGGAAACACCATATATTTT. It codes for CASSLSGYGSGNTIYF.

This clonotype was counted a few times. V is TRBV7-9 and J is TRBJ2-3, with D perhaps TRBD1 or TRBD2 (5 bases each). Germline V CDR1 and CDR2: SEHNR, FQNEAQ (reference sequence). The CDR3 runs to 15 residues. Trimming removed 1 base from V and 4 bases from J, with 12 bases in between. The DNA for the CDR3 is TGTGCCAGCAGCTTAGTGGCAGGGAGCGCAGATACGCAGTATTTT. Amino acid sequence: CASSLVAGSADTQYF. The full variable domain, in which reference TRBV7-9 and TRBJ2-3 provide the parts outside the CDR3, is DTGVSQNPRHKITKRGQNVTFRCDPISEHNRLYWYRQTLGQGPEFLTYFQNEAQLEKSRLLSDRFSAERPKGSFSTLEIQRTEQGDSAMYLCASSLVAGSADTQYFGPGTRLTVL.

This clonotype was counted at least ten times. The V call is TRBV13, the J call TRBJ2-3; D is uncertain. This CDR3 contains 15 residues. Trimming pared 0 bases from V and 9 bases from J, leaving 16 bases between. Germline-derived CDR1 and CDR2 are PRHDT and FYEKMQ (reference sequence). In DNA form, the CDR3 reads TGTGCCAGCAGCTTAGGATTCCGATCAGGCCCAACGCAGTATTTT. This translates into CASSLGFRSGPTQYF.

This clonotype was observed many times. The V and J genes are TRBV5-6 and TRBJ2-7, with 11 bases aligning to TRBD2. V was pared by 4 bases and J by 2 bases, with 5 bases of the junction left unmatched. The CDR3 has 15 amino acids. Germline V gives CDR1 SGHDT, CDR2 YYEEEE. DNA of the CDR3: TGTGCCAGCAGCCCTGGGACTAGCGGAACCTACGAGCAGTACTTC. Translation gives CASSPGTSGTYEQYF.

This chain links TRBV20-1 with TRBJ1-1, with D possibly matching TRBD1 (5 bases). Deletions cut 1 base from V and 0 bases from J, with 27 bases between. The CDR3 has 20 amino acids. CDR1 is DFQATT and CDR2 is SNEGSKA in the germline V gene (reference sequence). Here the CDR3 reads CSARGPTGQAQLGLNTEAFF. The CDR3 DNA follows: TGCAGTGCTAGAGGACCCACGGGGCAGGCCCAGCTGGGGTTGAACACTGAAGCTTTCTTT.

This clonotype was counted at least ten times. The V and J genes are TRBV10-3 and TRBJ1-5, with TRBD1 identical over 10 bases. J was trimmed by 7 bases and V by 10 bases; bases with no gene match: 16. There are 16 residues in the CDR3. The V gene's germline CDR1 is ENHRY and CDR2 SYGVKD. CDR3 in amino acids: CATGAAGTGVGQPQHF. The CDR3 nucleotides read TGTGCCACCGGGGCGGCAGGGACAGGGGTCGGGCAGCCCCAGCATTTT.

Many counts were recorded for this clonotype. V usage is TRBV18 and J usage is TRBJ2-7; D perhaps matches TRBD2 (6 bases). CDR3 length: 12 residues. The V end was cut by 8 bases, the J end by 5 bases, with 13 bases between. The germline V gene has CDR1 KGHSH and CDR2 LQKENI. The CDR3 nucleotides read TGTGCCAGCGGGTTCCGGGAGAACGAGCAGTACTTC. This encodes CASGFRENEQYF.

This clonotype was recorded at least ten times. DNA for the CDR3: TGTGCCAGCAGCCGACAGGAGGGTTCACCCCTCCACTTT. It encodes CASSRQEGSPLHF. This chain uses TRBV7-9 with TRBJ1-6; tentatively, D is TRBD1 (6 bases). CDR3 length: 13 amino acids. Germline loops: CDR1 SEHNR, CDR2 FQNEAQ (reference sequence). Deletions cut 5 bases from V and 9 bases from J, with 11 bases between. The complete variable domain, with remaining parts taken from reference TRBV7-9 and TRBJ1-6, reads DTGVSQNPRHKITKRGQNVTFRCDPISEHNRLYWYRQTLGQGPEFLTYFQNEAQLEKSRLLSDRFSAERPKGSFSTLEIQRTEQGDSAMYLCASSRQEGSPLHFGNGTRLTVT.

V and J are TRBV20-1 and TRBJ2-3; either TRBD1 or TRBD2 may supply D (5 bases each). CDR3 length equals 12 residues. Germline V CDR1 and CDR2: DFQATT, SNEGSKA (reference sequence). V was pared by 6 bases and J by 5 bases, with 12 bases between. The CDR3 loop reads CSAWDGRDTQYF. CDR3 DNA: TGCAGTGCGTGGGACGGCAGAGATACGCAGTATTTT.

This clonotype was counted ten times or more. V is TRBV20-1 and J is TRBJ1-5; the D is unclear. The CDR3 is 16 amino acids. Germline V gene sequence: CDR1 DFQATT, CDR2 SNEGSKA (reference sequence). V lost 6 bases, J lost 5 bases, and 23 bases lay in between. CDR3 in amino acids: CSASAWSATADQPQHF. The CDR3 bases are TGCAGTGCCAGCGCGTGGTCCGCTACGGCGGATCAGCCCCAGCATTTT.